This T cell receptor beta chain was obtained from a study of blood T cell repertoires in COVID-19. Study-wide background: Sites in the United States, Italy and Spain provided acute and convalescent COVID-19 samples. In each case, the material was cDNA or gDNA derived from T cells, B-cell-depleted T cells, or PBMCs.

Authors' analysis steps: The assay estimated nucleated cells by amplifying reference gene primers. The protocol was immunoSEQ multiplex PCR, while the TCRdb copy is restricted to in-frame clones and leaves out a portion. V, J and clone size reflect that table, while D and trimming were determined from the DNA. Of more than 50,000 clones in the sample, approximately 85% were seen once. The germline gives CDR1 SEHNR, CDR2 FQNEAQ (reference sequence). Trimming cost V 5 bases and J 11 bases, with 21 bases left between them. This CDR3 comprises 14 residues. The TCR comes from a human donor in a cohort sampled during active COVID-19. This chain links TRBV7-9 with TRBJ1-1, with TRBD1 as a possible D gene (6 bases). Sequenced material: peripheral blood. This chain's CDR3 is CASSKSDSRLGAFF. CDR3 in DNA: TGTGCCAGCAGCAAATCGGACAGTCGCTTAGGGGCTTTCTTT.